A selection of T cell receptor beta chains follows, all from one sample in a study of T cell responses to AZD1222 COVID-19 vaccine. Repertoires were generated with immunoSEQ multiplex PCR, while TCRdb's copy carries only in-frame clones and drops some. The sample yields about 190,000 clones, around 86% seen once. The specimen comprised peripheral blood, sampled on day 0 of MenACWY control vaccination. The origin of the receptors is an adult in good health. The CDR3 runs from the conserved cysteine through the conserved F or W. The D gene is left open where the match is weak. Only part of the rows carry a size: once, few, many, or a class if the clone is expanded.

CDR3 protein: CATSRVGGSPNNEQFF; CDR3 DNA: TGTGCCACCAGCAGAGTAGGCGGGAGTCCTAATAATGAGCAGTTCTTC; V gene: TRBV15; J gene: TRBJ2-1; clone size: -; D gene: TRBD2
CDR3 protein: CASKPDRRRGNTIYF; CDR3 DNA: TGCGCCAGCAAACCAGACAGGCGACGGGGAAACACCATATATTTT; V gene: TRBV5-1; J gene: TRBJ1-3; clone size: -; D gene: -
CDR3 protein: CASSPALEQYF; CDR3 DNA: TGTGCCAGCAGCCCGGCCCTCGAGCAGTACTTC; V gene: TRBV7-8; J gene: TRBJ2-7; clone size: -; D gene: -
CDR3 protein: CASSLLEAHTEAFF; CDR3 DNA: TGTGCCAGCAGCCTCTTAGAAGCCCACACTGAAGCTTTCTTT; V gene: TRBV7-9; J gene: TRBJ1-1; clone size: -; D gene: -
CDR3 protein: CASSPILGGENTGELFF; CDR3 DNA: TGTGCCAGCAGCCCCATCCTCGGGGGGGAGAACACCGGGGAGCTGTTTTTT; V gene: TRBV9; J gene: TRBJ2-2; clone size: -; D gene: TRBD2
CDR3 protein: CASSDGTALNYGYTF; CDR3 DNA: TGTGCCAGCAGCGACGGGACAGCTCTTAACTATGGCTACACCTTC; V gene: TRBV9; J gene: TRBJ1-2; clone size: -; D gene: TRBD1
CDR3 protein: CAWAKTGGSGNTIYF; CDR3 DNA: TGTGCCTGGGCCAAAACCGGGGGCTCTGGAAACACCATATATTTT; V gene: TRBV30; J gene: TRBJ1-3; clone size: -; D gene: -
CDR3 protein: CASSLTTGNYGYTF; CDR3 DNA: TGTGCCAGCAGTTTAACGACAGGGAACTATGGCTACACCTTC; V gene: TRBV6-5; J gene: TRBJ1-2; clone size: -; D gene: TRBD1
CDR3 protein: CASSISGISGGYTF; CDR3 DNA: TGTGCCAGCAGCATAAGCGGGATCTCGGGGGGCTACACCTTC; V gene: TRBV11-2; J gene: TRBJ1-2; clone size: -; D gene: -
CDR3 protein: CASSPGQNTEAFF; CDR3 DNA: TGTGCCAGCTCACCGGGACAGAACACTGAAGCTTTCTTT; V gene: TRBV18; J gene: TRBJ1-1; clone size: few; D gene: -
CDR3 protein: CASRPRGVRGQSYEQYF; CDR3 DNA: TGTGCCAGCAGGCCTCGCGGGGTTAGAGGGCAATCCTACGAGCAGTACTTC; V gene: TRBV6-2/TRBV6-3; J gene: TRBJ2-7; clone size: -; D gene: -
CDR3 protein: CASSESPVYEQYF; CDR3 DNA: TGTGCCAGCAGTGAATCGCCGGTCTACGAGCAGTACTTC; V gene: TRBV6-1; J gene: TRBJ2-7; clone size: -; D gene: -
CDR3 protein: CASSLDRLNGYTF; CDR3 DNA: TGTGCCAGCAGCCTGGACAGGCTAAATGGCTACACCTTC; V gene: TRBV7-2; J gene: TRBJ1-2; clone size: once; D gene: TRBD1
CDR3 protein: CATGGPQETQYF; CDR3 DNA: TGTGCCACCGGGGGACCCCAAGAGACCCAGTACTTC; V gene: TRBV15; J gene: TRBJ2-5; clone size: -; D gene: -
CDR3 protein: CASGNTEQFF; CDR3 DNA: TGTGCAAGCGGAAACACCGAGCAGTTCTTC; V gene: TRBV7-2; J gene: TRBJ2-1; clone size: -; D gene: -
CDR3 protein: CASSHLENTEAFF; CDR3 DNA: TGTGCCAGCAGCCATTTAGAGAACACTGAAGCTTTCTTT; V gene: TRBV3-1/TRBV3-2; J gene: TRBJ1-1; clone size: -; D gene: -
CDR3 protein: CSVELGINYGYTF; CDR3 DNA: TGCAGCGTTGAGCTGGGAATCAACTATGGCTACACCTTC; V gene: TRBV29-1; J gene: TRBJ1-2; clone size: -; D gene: -
CDR3 protein: CASSQRALTEFQETQYF; CDR3 DNA: TGTGCCAGCAGCCAAAGGGCTCTCACAGAATTCCAAGAGACCCAGTACTTC; V gene: TRBV13; J gene: TRBJ2-5; clone size: -; D gene: -
CDR3 protein: CASSPLTGGYNEQFF; CDR3 DNA: TGTGCCAGCAGCCCATTGACAGGGGGGTACAATGAGCAGTTCTTC; V gene: TRBV14; J gene: TRBJ2-1; clone size: -; D gene: TRBD1
CDR3 protein: CASSLGSSAPKLFF; CDR3 DNA: TGTGCCAGCAGCTTAGGGTCATCGGCACCCAAACTGTTTTTT; V gene: TRBV7-2; J gene: TRBJ1-4; clone size: -; D gene: -
CDR3 protein: CASSQADRAGTDTQYF; CDR3 DNA: TGTGCCAGCAGCCAGGCTGACAGGGCCGGCACAGATACGCAGTATTTT; V gene: TRBV3-1/TRBV3-2; J gene: TRBJ2-3; clone size: -; D gene: TRBD1
CDR3 protein: CASSRRRSSLDSNYGYTF; CDR3 DNA: TGTGCCAGCAGTCGCCGACGCAGCTCCCTTGACAGTAACTATGGCTACACCTTC; V gene: TRBV6-6; J gene: TRBJ1-2; clone size: -; D gene: -
CDR3 protein: CSGSTDTSKITF; CDR3 DNA: TGCAGCGGATCTACGGACACCTCTAAGATCACCTTC; V gene: TRBV29-1; J gene: TRBJ1-2; clone size: -; D gene: -
CDR3 protein: CASSSGTSVETQYF; CDR3 DNA: TGTGCCAGCAGCTCCGGTACTAGCGTAGAGACCCAGTACTTC; V gene: TRBV28; J gene: TRBJ2-5; clone size: -; D gene: TRBD2
CDR3 protein: CASSFQGNYGYTF; CDR3 DNA: TGTGCCAGCAGTTTTCAGGGGAACTATGGCTACACCTTC; V gene: TRBV27; J gene: TRBJ1-2; clone size: -; D gene: -
CDR3 protein: CASSLNLEKLFF; CDR3 DNA: TGTGCCAGCAGCTTAAACCTTGAAAAACTGTTTTTT; V gene: TRBV7-9; J gene: TRBJ1-4; clone size: -; D gene: -
CDR3 protein: CASSPGAYGYTF; CDR3 DNA: TGTGCCAGCAGTCCAGGGGCCTATGGCTACACCTTC; V gene: TRBV12-3/TRBV12-4; J gene: TRBJ1-2; clone size: -; D gene: -
CDR3 protein: CASSLGVNSPLHF; CDR3 DNA: TGCGCCAGCAGCTTGGGAGTTAATTCACCCCTCCACTTT; V gene: TRBV5-1; J gene: TRBJ1-6; clone size: -; D gene: -
CDR3 protein: CASARGGAQYF; CDR3 DNA: TGTGCCAGCGCCCGGGGAGGGGCCCAGTATTTT; V gene: TRBV28; J gene: TRBJ2-3; clone size: -; D gene: TRBD2
CDR3 protein: CATSRVQSSYNEQFF; CDR3 DNA: TGTGCCACCAGCAGAGTGCAGAGCTCCTACAATGAGCAGTTCTTC; V gene: TRBV15; J gene: TRBJ2-1; clone size: -; D gene: -
CDR3 protein: CASSLGTGVGYTF; CDR3 DNA: TGTGCCAGCAGCTTAGGGACAGGGGTTGGCTACACCTTC; V gene: TRBV13; J gene: TRBJ1-2; clone size: -; D gene: TRBD1
CDR3 protein: CASSYGPGNAYEQYF; CDR3 DNA: TGTGCCAGCAGTTACGGGCCGGGAAACGCCTACGAGCAGTACTTC; V gene: TRBV6-5; J gene: TRBJ2-7; clone size: -; D gene: -
CDR3 protein: CASSVEAGQETQYF; CDR3 DNA: TGTGCCAGCAGCGTAGAGGCAGGTCAAGAGACCCAGTACTTC; V gene: TRBV9; J gene: TRBJ2-5; clone size: -; D gene: -
CDR3 protein: CASSLIGSEGRAFF; CDR3 DNA: TGTGCCAGCAGTTTGATAGGGTCGGAGGGGCGAGCTTTCTTT; V gene: TRBV28; J gene: TRBJ1-1; clone size: -; D gene: -
CDR3 protein: CASARGGEILADEQYF; CDR3 DNA: TGTGCCAGCGCCCGTGGGGGCGAGATCCTTGCTGACGAGCAGTACTTC; V gene: TRBV9; J gene: TRBJ2-7; clone size: -; D gene: -
CDR3 protein: CASSSGGIYNEQFF; CDR3 DNA: TGTGCCAGCAGTTCAGGAGGGATTTACAATGAGCAGTTCTTC; V gene: TRBV6-2/TRBV6-3; J gene: TRBJ2-1; clone size: -; D gene: -
CDR3 protein: CASSQGTGGWLNTEAFF; CDR3 DNA: TGTGCCAGCAGCCAAGGGACAGGGGGTTGGTTGAACACTGAAGCTTTCTTT; V gene: TRBV11-2; J gene: TRBJ1-1; clone size: -; D gene: TRBD1
CDR3 protein: CAWSVGALGSGNTIYF; CDR3 DNA: TGTGCCTGGAGTGTAGGGGCCTTAGGGAGCGGAAACACCATATATTTT; V gene: TRBV30; J gene: TRBJ1-3; clone size: -; D gene: -
CDR3 protein: CASSQDWAGPNEKLFF; CDR3 DNA: TGCGCCAGCAGCCAAGATTGGGCAGGGCCAAATGAAAAACTGTTTTTT; V gene: TRBV4-1; J gene: TRBJ1-4; clone size: -; D gene: -
CDR3 protein: CASSLNTEAFF; CDR3 DNA: TGTGCCAGCAGTCTGAACACTGAAGCTTTCTTT; V gene: TRBV2; J gene: TRBJ1-1; clone size: -; D gene: -
CDR3 protein: CATGNRGGSEAFF; CDR3 DNA: TGTGCCACCGGAAACAGGGGTGGTTCTGAAGCTTTCTTT; V gene: TRBV6-5; J gene: TRBJ1-1; clone size: -; D gene: TRBD1
CDR3 protein: CASRSRGSYEQYF; CDR3 DNA: TGTGCCAGCAGATCGAGAGGATCCTACGAGCAGTACTTC; V gene: TRBV11-2; J gene: TRBJ2-7; clone size: -; D gene: -
CDR3 protein: CASSLSLNQPQHF; CDR3 DNA: TGTGCCAGCAGCTTAAGTCTCAATCAGCCCCAGCATTTT; V gene: TRBV11-2; J gene: TRBJ1-5; clone size: -; D gene: -